This is a list of T cell receptor beta chains from one sample in a study of T-cell memory formation after mild COVID-19. A single record per CDR3 protein comes from TCRdb applying MiXCR to the 5' RACE reads. The sample includes 540,000 or so distinct CDR3 sequences, 20% of them seen just once. Sequenced sample: PBMCs or a T cell subset sorted from them (not recorded which). The receptors derive from an adult woman who had mild COVID-19 (a few samples of this study predate the infection). Cell type and time point are not known. CDR3s leave out the opening cysteine and the closing phenylalanine or tryptophan. Fields, in order: V gene, CDR3 protein.

v_call: TRBV29-1; cdr3_aa: SVVWDFNDYEQY
v_call: TRBV7-3; cdr3_aa: ASSLDGENTEAF
v_call: TRBV12-3/TRBV12-4; cdr3_aa: ASSPFRASYISYT
v_call: TRBV24-1; cdr3_aa: ATSDRTSSEQF
v_call: TRBV7-8; cdr3_aa: ACGEGPYNSPLH
v_call: TRBV30; cdr3_aa: AWSPDSRNQPQH
v_call: TRBV30; cdr3_aa: AWSRAVEYYGYT
v_call: TRBV6-5; cdr3_aa: ASSYAVGLGETQY
v_call: TRBV7-8; cdr3_aa: ASSLARRGWGTEAF
v_call: TRBV7-2; cdr3_aa: ASSLKMNRGGLQETQY
v_call: TRBV25-1; cdr3_aa: ASRAQTQY
v_call: TRBV19; cdr3_aa: ASSLSIRPLVGETQY
v_call: TRBV20-1; cdr3_aa: SARDTYNSPLH
v_call: TRBV7-8; cdr3_aa: ASSPPVGSSYNEQF
v_call: TRBV27; cdr3_aa: ASTSHGTDTQY
v_call: TRBV6-2/TRBV6-3; cdr3_aa: ASNGLGRTEAF
v_call: TRBV6-5; cdr3_aa: ASSQPRGDGYNEQF